Listed below are T cell receptor beta chains from one sample, sequenced in a study of T cells in Graves' hyperthyroidism and ophthalmopathy. TCRdb fed the multiplex PCR reads into MiXCR, producing one record per CDR3 protein. In the table there are 250,000 to 350,000 distinct CDR3 sequences, around 22% of which are singletons. Material for sequencing was blood. These receptors were collected from a man aged 30 to 39 with Graves' ophthalmopathy. CDR3s include the opening cysteine and the closing phenylalanine or tryptophan. A D gene is named only where the DNA matches it firmly. The size of a clone is reported for some rows only, either as once, few or many, or as a class for expanded clones.

many	TRBV20-1	TRBJ1-6	.	TGCAGTGCTAGAGATGGGTCAGGATCCGTGGGTTCACCCCTCCACTTT	CSARDGSGSVGSPLHF
.	TRBV20-1	TRBJ2-1	TRBD1	TGCAGTGCTACACCGGGACAGCTCTACGAGCAGTTCTTC	CSATPGQLYEQFF
few	TRBV2	TRBJ2-5	.	TGTGCCAGCAGTGGCGTCGGACAAGAGACCCAGTACTTC	CASSGVGQETQYF
few	TRBV20-1	TRBJ2-7	TRBD1	TGCAGTGCCAGGCCGGGACAGAAGTTTTACGAGCAGTACTTC	CSARPGQKFYEQYF
many	TRBV19	TRBJ1-1	TRBD1	TGTGCCAGTAGTAGAGGGCAGGGGGTTACTGAAGCTTTCTTT	CASSRGQGVTEAFF
many	TRBV2	TRBJ2-2	.	TGTGCCAGCAGTGCGAGATTCGGGACCGGGGAGCTGTTTTTT	CASSARFGTGELFF
.	TRBV6-2/TRBV6-3	TRBJ2-7	.	TGTGCCAGCAGCCCCAGGGGGGGGACTACCTACGAGCAGTACTTC	CASSPRGGTTYEQYF
few	TRBV7-8	TRBJ2-2	.	TGTGCCAGCAGCTTAGCGAGCGGACCTAACACCGGGGAGCTGTTTTTT	CASSLASGPNTGELFF
few	TRBV28	TRBJ2-7	.	TGTGCCAGCAGTTTGGGGATGACTGGCACCATTTACGAGCAGTACTTC	CASSLGMTGTIYEQYF
.	TRBV11-2	TRBJ2-1	TRBD1	TGTGCCAGCCAGGGGACCGGGACAGGGTACAATGAGCAGTTCTTC	CASQGTGTGYNEQFF
.	TRBV15	TRBJ1-5	.	TGTGCCACCAGCAGATCCCGGGGAGCTCAGCCCCAGCATTTT	CATSRSRGAQPQHF
.	TRBV20-1	TRBJ1-4	.	TGCAGTGCTGTGATGGGGGCCGAAAAACTGTTTTTT	CSAVMGAEKLFF
many	TRBV12-5	TRBJ2-1	TRBD2	TGTGCTAGTGGTTTGGTCCTAGCGGGAAGCTACAATGAGCAGTTCTTC	CASGLVLAGSYNEQFF
many	TRBV29-1	TRBJ2-1	TRBD1	TGCAGCGTCGGGACAGGGGGGTGGAATGAGCAGTTCTTC	CSVGTGGWNEQFF
.	TRBV19	TRBJ2-7	TRBD2	TGTGCCAGTAGTATCCGGGAGGGATCCTACGAGCAGTACTTC	CASSIREGSYEQYF
.	TRBV18	TRBJ2-7	TRBD1	TGTGCCAGCTCACCACCGACAGGGAAGGTCTATGAGCAGTACTTC	CASSPPTGKVYEQYF
.	TRBV18	TRBJ1-1	TRBD1	TGTGCCAGCTCACTTCGGACAGGGGGCGAAGCTTTCTTT	CASSLRTGGEAFF